The TCR beta chain under discussion was sequenced for a study of STAT3 mutations in large granular lymphocyte leukemia. Study details: Roughly half of the longitudinally sequenced T-LGLL patients carried detectable canonical activating STAT3 mutations. Over half of T-LGLL patients had one or more immunosuppressive regimens. Findings and caveats of the study: No sample exists from the first appearance of each clone. In several patients, dominant TCR clone burden exceeded STAT3 mutant burden. At least one immunodominant TCR beta clonotype appeared in every T-cell large granular lymphocyte leukemia patient.

A remark on this clone: The target antigen is unknown.

Assay used: immunoSEQ multiplex PCR; TCRdb lists only in-frame clones, some missing. The sample holds about 9,400 clones; 85% to 90% are singletons and the top ten take 75% to 90%. Sequences were obtained from peripheral blood mononuclear cells. The clonotype originates from an elderly man with T-cell large granular lymphocyte leukemia. Some clones in this sample may be carry-over from other donors' samples.

CDR3 coding DNA: TGTGCCAGCAGCTTAGAAAGTGGCGGCTACACCTTC. As protein: CASSLESGGYTF. This rearrangement joins TRBV7-9 to TRBJ1-2; no definite D call. CDR1 and CDR2 (germline): SEHNR, FQNEAQ (reference sequence). Trimming cost V 1 base and J 8 bases, with 8 bases left between them. The CDR3 is made up of 12 amino acids.